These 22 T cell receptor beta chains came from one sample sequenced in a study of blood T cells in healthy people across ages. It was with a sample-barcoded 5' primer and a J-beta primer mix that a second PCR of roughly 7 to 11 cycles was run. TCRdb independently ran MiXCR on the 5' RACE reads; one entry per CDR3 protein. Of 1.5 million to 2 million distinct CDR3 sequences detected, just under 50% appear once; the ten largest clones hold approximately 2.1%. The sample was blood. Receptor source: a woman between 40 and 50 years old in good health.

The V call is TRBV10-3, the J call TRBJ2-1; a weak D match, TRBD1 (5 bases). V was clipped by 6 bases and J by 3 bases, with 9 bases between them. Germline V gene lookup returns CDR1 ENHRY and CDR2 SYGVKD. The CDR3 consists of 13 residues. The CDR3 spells CAISPTDYNEQFF. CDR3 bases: TGTGCCATCAGCCCGACAGACTACAATGAGCAGTTCTTC.

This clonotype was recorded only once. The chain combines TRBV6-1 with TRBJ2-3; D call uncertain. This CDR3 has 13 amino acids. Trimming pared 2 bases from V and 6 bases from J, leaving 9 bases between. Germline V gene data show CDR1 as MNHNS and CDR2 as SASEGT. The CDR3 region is CASSEPLSDTQYF. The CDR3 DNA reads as TGTGCCAGCAGTGAACCCCTCAGTGATACGCAGTATTTT.

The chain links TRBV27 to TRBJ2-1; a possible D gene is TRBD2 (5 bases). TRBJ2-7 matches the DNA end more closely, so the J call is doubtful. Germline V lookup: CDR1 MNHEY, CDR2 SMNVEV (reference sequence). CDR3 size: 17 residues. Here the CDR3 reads CASSPRLSRSSYNEQYF. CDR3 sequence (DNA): TGTGCCAGCAGTCCGAGACTATCTAGGAGCTCCTACAATGAGCAGTACTTC.

DNA for the CDR3: TGTGCCAGCAGCCATGGTATAGCGGGGTCTGGCACAGATACGCAGTATTTT. This codes for CASSHGIAGSGTDTQYF. The chain combines TRBV4-2 with TRBJ2-3, with 8 bases that match TRBD2. CDR1 LGHNA and CDR2 YNFKEQ come from the germline V gene. Trimming removed 3 bases from V and 1 base from J; junction bases left unmatched: 9. This CDR3 spans 17 amino acids.

This chain's CDR3 is CSVEIRTADTQYF. CDR3 DNA sequence: TGCAGCGTTGAGATTCGGACGGCAGATACGCAGTATTTT. This chain connects TRBV29-1 to TRBJ2-3; D is unresolved. Trimming shortened V by 3 bases and J by 4 bases, and 11 bases separated the two germline ends. This CDR3 has 13 amino acids. Germline values: CDR1 SQVTM, CDR2 ANQGSEA.

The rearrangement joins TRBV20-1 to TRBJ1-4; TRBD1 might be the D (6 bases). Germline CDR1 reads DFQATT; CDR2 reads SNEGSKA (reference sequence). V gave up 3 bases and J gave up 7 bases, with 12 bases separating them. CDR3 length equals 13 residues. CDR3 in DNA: TGCAGTGCTAGTGGGGGCTTGGGTGAAAAACTGTTTTTT. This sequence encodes CSASGGLGEKLFF.

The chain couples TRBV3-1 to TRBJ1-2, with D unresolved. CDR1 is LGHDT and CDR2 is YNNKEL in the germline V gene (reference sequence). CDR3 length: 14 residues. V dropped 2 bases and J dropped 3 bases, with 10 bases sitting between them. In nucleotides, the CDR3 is TGTGCCAGCAGCCAATCGGAACTCTACTATGGCTACACCTTC. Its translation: CASSQSELYYGYTF.

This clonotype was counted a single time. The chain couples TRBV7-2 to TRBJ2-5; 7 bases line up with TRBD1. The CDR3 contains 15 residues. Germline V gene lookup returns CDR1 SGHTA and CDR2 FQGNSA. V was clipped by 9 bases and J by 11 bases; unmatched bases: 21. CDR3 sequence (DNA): TGTGCCAGTCCTCCTCAGGGGGTCCTCTACAATGAGCAGTACTTC. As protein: CASPPQGVLYNEQYF.

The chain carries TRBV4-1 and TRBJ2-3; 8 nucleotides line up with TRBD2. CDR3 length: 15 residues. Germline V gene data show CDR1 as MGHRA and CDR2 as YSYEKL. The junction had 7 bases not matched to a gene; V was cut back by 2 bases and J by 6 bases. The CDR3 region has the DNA TGCGCCAGCAGCCAAATTAGCGGGGTCGTGGATACGCAGTATTTT. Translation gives CASSQISGVVDTQYF.

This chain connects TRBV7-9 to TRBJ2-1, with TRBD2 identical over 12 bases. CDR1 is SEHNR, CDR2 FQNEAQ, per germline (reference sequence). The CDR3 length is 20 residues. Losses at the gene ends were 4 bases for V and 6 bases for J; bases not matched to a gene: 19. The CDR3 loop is CASSSLDPSLAGGGGNEQFF. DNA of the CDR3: TGTGCCAGCAGCTCACTCGACCCCTCACTAGCGGGGGGAGGGGGCAATGAGCAGTTCTTC.

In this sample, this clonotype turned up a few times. The CDR3 here is CASSQDLEGAREQYF. The DNA of the CDR3 is TGTGCCAGCAGCCAAGATTTGGAGGGGGCCCGAGAGCAGTACTTC. The rearrangement uses TRBV4-2 and TRBJ2-7, with D perhaps TRBD1 (7 bases). The CDR3 loop spans 15 amino acids. Germline V gene sequence: CDR1 LGHNA, CDR2 YNFKEQ. V dropped 0 bases and J dropped 7 bases, with 16 bases sitting between them.

In DNA, the CDR3 is TGTGCCAGCAGCTTAGAGGTTGAGTATGGCTACACCTTC. Residues: CASSLEVEYGYTF. This rearrangement joins TRBV7-2 to TRBJ1-2; the D is unclear. The CDR3 is made up of 13 amino acids. Germline V lookup: CDR1 SGHTA, CDR2 FQGNSA. V gave up 1 base and J gave up 5 bases, with 8 bases separating them.

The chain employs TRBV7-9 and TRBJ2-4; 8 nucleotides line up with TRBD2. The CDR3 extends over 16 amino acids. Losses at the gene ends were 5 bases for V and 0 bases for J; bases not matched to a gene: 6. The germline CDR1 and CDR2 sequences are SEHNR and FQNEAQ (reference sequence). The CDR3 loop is CASSSSGGKAKNIQYF. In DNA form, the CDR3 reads TGTGCCAGCAGCAGTTCGGGAGGGAAAGCCAAAAACATTCAGTACTTC.

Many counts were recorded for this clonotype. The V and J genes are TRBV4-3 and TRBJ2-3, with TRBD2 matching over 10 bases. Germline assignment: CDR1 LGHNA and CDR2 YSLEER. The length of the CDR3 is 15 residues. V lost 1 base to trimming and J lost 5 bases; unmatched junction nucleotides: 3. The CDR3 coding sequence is TGCGCCAGCAGCCAAGGGACTAGCGGCGGAGATACGCAGTATTTT. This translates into CASSQGTSGGDTQYF.

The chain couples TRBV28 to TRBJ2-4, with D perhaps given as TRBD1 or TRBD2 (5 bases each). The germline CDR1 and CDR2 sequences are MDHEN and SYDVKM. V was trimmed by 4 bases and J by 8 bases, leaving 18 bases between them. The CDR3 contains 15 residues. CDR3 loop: CASSWGMRDTYIQYF. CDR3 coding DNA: TGTGCCAGCAGTTGGGGGATGCGAGACACCTACATTCAGTACTTC.

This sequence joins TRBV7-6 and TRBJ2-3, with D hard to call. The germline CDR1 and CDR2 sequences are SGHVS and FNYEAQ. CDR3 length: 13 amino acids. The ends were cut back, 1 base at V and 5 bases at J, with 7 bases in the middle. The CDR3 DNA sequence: TGTGCCAGCAGCTTAGTGAAGAGAGATACGCAGTATTTT. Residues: CASSLVKRDTQYF.

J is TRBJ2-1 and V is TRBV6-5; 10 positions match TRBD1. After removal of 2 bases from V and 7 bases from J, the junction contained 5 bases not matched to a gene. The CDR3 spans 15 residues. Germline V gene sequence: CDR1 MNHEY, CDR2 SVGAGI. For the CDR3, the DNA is TGTGCCAGCAGTTACCAGACAGGGGGCCGAAATGAGCAGTTCTTC. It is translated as CASSYQTGGRNEQFF.

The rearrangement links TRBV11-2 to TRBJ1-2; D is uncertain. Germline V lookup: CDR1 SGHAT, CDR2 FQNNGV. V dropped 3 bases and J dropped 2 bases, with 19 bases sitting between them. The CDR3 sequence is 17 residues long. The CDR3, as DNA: TGTGCCAGCAGCTTTTTTGTTCGACGGGGAACCAACTATGGCTACACCTTC. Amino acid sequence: CASSFFVRRGTNYGYTF.

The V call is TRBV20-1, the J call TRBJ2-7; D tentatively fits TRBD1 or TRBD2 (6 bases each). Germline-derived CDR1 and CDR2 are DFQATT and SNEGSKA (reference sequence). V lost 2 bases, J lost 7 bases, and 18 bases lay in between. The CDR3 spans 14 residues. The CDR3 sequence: CSARRGASVNEQYF. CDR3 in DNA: TGCAGTGCTAGAAGGGGGGCCAGTGTCAATGAGCAGTACTTC.

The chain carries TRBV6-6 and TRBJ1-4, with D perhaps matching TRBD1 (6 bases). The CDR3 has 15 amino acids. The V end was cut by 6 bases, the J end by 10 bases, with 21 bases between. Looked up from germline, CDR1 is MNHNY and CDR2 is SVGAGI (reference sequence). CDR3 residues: CASSRSGRGGAKLFF. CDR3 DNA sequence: TGTGCCAGCAGCAGAAGCGGACGCGGGGGGGCAAAACTGTTTTTT.

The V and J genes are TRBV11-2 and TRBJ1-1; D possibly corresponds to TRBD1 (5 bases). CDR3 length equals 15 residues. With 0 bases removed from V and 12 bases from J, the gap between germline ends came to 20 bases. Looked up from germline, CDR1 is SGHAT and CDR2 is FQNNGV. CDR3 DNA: TGTGCCAGCAGCTTAGATCACGGGGGATTTAACGTGTCTTTCTTT. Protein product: CASSLDHGGFNVSFF.

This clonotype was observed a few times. The CDR3 sequence: CASSLSGGYSNQPQHF. The CDR3 DNA is TGTGCCAGCAGCTTGTCAGGGGGCTATAGCAATCAGCCCCAGCATTTT. The V gene is TRBV5-6, the J gene TRBJ1-5; TRBD1 aligns across 8 bases. From germline, CDR1 is SGHDT and CDR2 YYEEEE. The J segment lost 0 bases and the V segment lost 1 base, leaving 3 bases of the junction unmatched. The CDR3 sequence is 16 residues long.